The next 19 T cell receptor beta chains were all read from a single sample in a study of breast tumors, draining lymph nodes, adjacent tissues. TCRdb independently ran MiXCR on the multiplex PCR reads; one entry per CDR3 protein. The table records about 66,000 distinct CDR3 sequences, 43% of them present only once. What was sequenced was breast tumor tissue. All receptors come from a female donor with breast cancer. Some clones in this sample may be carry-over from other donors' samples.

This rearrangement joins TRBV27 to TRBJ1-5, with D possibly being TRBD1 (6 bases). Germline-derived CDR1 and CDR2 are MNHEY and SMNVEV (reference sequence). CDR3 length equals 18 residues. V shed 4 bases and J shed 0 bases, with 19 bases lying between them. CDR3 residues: CASSSPRDIRNSNQPQHF. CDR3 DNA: TGTGCCAGCAGTTCCCCCCGGGACATCCGGAATAGCAATCAGCCCCAGCATTTT.

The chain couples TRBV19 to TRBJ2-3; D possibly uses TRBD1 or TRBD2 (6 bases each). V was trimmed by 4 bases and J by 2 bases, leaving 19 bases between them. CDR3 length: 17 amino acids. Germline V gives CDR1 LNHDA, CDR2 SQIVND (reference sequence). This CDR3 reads CASSRVGGECSTDTQYF. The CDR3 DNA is TGTGCCAGTAGTAGGGTGGGGGGCGAGTGTTCCACAGATACGCAGTATTTT.

CDR3 nucleotide sequence: TGCAGCGTTGAAGTCGTAGACAGGGTCTCCTACGAGCAGTACTTC. Protein sequence: CSVEVVDRVSYEQYF. The chain couples TRBV29-1 to TRBJ2-7; 7 bases agree with TRBD1. The CDR3 is 15 amino acids. V shed 1 base and J 0 bases; nucleotides not matched to a gene: 6. CDR1 and CDR2 from the germline V gene are SQVTM and ANQGSEA.

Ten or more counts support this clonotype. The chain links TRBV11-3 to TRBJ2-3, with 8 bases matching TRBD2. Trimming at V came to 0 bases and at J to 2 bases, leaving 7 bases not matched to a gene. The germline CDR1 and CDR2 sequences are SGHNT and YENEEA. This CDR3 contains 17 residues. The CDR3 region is CASSLDEIAGHTDTQYF. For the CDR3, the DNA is TGTGCCAGCAGCTTAGATGAGATAGCGGGACACACAGATACGCAGTATTTT.

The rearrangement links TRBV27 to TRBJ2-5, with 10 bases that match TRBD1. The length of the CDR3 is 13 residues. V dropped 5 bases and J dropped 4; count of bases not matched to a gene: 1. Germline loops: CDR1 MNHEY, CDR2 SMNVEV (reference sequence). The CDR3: CASSRDRGETQYF. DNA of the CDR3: TGTGCCAGCAGTCGGGACAGGGGAGAGACCCAGTACTTC.

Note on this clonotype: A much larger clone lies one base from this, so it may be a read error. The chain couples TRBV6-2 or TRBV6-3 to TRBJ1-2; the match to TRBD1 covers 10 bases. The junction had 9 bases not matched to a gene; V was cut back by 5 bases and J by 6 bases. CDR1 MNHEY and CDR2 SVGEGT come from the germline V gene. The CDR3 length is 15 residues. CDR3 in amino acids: CASSHRDRGWNGYTF. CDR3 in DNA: TGTGCCAGCAGTCATAGGGACAGGGGATGGAATGGCTACACCTTC.

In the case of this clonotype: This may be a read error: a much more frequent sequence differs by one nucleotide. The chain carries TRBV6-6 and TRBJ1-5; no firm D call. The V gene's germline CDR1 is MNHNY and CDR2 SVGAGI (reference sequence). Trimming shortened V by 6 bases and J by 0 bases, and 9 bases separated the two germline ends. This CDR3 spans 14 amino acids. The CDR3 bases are TGTGCCAGCAGACAGACGGGTAGCAATCAGCCCCAGCATTTT. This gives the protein CASRQTGSNQPQHF.

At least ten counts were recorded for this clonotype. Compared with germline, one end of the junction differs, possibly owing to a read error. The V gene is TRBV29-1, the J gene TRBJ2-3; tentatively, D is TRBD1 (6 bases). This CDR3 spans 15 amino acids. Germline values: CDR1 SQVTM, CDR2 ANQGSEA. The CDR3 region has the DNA TGCAACGTTGAAGTGCGAGAGAGGGGGACAGATACGCAGTATTTT. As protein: CNVEVRERGTDTQYF.

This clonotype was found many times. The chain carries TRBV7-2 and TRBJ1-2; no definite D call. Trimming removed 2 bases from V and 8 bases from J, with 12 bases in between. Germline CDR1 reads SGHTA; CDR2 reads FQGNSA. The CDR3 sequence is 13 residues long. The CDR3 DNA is TGTGCCAGCAGCTTACGCGGGATCGAGGGCTACACCTTC. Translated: CASSLRGIEGYTF.

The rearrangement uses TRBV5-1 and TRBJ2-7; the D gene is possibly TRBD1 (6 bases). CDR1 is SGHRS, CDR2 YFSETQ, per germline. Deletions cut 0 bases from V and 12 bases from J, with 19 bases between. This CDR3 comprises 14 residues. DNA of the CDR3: TGCGCCAGCAGCTTGGGGGGACAACCCTACGGGCGGTACTTC. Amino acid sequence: CASSLGGQPYGRYF.

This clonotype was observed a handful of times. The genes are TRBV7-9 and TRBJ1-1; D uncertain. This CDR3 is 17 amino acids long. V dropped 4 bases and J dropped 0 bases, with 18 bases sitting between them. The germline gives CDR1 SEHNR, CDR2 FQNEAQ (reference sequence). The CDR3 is CASSSGKTVAVNTEAFF. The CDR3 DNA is TGTGCCAGCAGCTCTGGTAAGACCGTCGCGGTGAACACTGAAGCTTTCTTT.

In nucleotides, the CDR3 is TGCAGCACATTAACGGGGAGCTCTGGGGCCAACGTCCTGACTTTC. This encodes CSTLTGSSGANVLTF. The genes are TRBV29-1 and TRBJ2-6; D is possibly TRBD2 (5 bases). This CDR3 is 15 amino acids long. V dropped 8 bases and J dropped 0 bases, with 14 bases sitting between them. CDR1 is SQVTM, CDR2 ANQGSEA, per germline.

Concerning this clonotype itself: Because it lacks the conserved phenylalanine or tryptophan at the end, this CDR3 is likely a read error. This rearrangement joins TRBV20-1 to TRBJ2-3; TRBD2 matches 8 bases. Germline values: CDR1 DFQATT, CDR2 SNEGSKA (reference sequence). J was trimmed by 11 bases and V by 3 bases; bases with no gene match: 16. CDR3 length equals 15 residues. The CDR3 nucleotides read TGCAGTGCTAGGGGGATGGGACTAGGATACAATGAGCAGTATTCT. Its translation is CSARGMGLGYNEQYS.

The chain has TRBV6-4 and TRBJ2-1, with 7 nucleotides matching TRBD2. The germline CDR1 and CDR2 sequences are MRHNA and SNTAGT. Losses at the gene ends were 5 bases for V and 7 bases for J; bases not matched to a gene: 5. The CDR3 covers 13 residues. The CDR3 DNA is TGTGCCAGCAGTCCAAGGGGAGGGAATGAGCAGTTCTTC. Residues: CASSPRGGNEQFF.

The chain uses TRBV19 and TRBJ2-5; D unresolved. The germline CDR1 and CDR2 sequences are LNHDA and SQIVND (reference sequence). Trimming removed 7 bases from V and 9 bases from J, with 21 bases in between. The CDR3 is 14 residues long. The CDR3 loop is CASNPGRRNQPQYF. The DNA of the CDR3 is TGTGCCAGTAACCCCGGTCGGCGCAATCAGCCCCAGTACTTC.

The CDR3 spells CATSQTGNYGANVLTF. Written as DNA, the CDR3 is TGTGCCACCAGTCAAACGGGGAACTATGGGGCCAACGTCCTGACTTTC. The chain combines TRBV24-1 with TRBJ2-6; the D gene is possibly TRBD2 (5 bases). The CDR3 runs 16 residues. V was shortened by 6 bases and J by 3 bases, with 14 bases between the two germline ends. CDR1 is KGHDR, CDR2 SFDVKD, per germline.

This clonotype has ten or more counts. CDR3 amino acids: CASSWEGSQPQHF. Written as DNA, the CDR3 is TGTGCCAGCAGTTGGGAGGGCAGCCAGCCCCAGCATTTT. V and J are TRBV2 and TRBJ1-5; no firm D call. From germline, CDR1 is SNHLY and CDR2 FYNNEI. The CDR3 is 13 residues long. Trimming stripped 5 bases from V and 7 bases from J, with 12 bases between.

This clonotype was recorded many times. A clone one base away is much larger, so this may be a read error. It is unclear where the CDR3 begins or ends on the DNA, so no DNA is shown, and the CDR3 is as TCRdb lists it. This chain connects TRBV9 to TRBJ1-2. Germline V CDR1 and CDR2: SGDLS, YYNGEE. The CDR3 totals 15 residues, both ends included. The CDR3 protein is CASSVGVGTNYGSTF.

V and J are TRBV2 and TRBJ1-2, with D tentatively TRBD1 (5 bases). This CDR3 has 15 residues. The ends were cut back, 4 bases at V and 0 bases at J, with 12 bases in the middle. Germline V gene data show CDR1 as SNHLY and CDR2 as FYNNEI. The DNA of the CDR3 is TGTGCCAGCAGTGCCTCGCAGGGCGCTAACTATGGCTACACCTTC. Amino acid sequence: CASSASQGANYGYTF.